The sequence of this T cell receptor beta chain was determined in a study of regulatory T cells in long-lasting Graves disease. Study-level findings and limits: Persistent disease favored TRBV28, TRBJ1-2 and TRBJ2-5. Newly diagnosed Graves' patients had higher TCR diversity than persistent ones.

V lost 4 bases and J 2 bases, leaving 15 bases between the germline ends. The CDR3 is made up of 15 amino acids. Germline V lookup: CDR1 MGHRA, CDR2 YSYEKL. Turning to this clonotype: The antigen remains unidentified.

Time point described: newly diagnosed GD, antithyroid drugs for less than 3 months. The authors made the TCR library using RNA they extracted from PBMCs. The authors diagnosed Graves' disease using American Thyroid Association guidelines. TCR beta libraries were built with iRepertoire HTBI primers and Arm-PCR of CDR3 regions. TCRdb called the multiplex PCR reads again in MiXCR, with one record for every CDR3 protein. The top ten hold roughly a tenth of the sample, which has about 540,000 distinct CDR3 sequences, about 14% seen once. The same data also went into a second study, on T cells in Graves' hyperthyroidism and ophthalmopathy.

The receptor's source is a man younger than 40 with Graves disease. The specimen was peripheral blood mononuclear cells (PBMCs), collected at new diagnosis, from a patient treated with antithyroid drugs. V is TRBV4-1 and J is TRBJ2-7, with D uncertain. CDR3 coding DNA: TGCGCCAGCAGCCGCATTCTTGGCAGTCCCTACGAGCAGTACTTC. It specifies CASSRILGSPYEQYF.